This T cell receptor (beta chain) was sequenced for a study of T cell responses to AZD1222 COVID-19 vaccine (dated by TCRdb to about 2021). Study-level background: TCR sequencing was performed for 233 trial participants, of whom some 200 were given two doses of AZD1222 and approximately 26 were given two doses of MenACWY control vaccine. Trial participants were enrolled by age into 18-55, 56-69 and 70-plus year subgroups, with roughly 150, 30 and 60 TCR-sequenced participants respectively.

From a lookup of the germline V gene (reference sequence), CDR1 and CDR2 are LNHDA and SQIVND. V trim: 0 bases; J trim: 4 bases; unmatched bases: 1. The CDR3 sequence holds 14 residues, the cysteine and phenylalanine included. CDR3 DNA is the only sequence kept; it has 42 bases, read in frame from the first base. For this clone: Its antigen remains unidentified. Per-nucleotide qualities are absent, and no much larger clonotype sits a single base away.

General conclusions and limits of the study: Participants were mostly white British and included more females than males, and it was suggested by the authors that clonal diversity may have been underestimated. Reportedly, almost half of the unique spike-specific TCRs recognized epitopes lying outside the regions that are mutated in the B.1.351 and B.1.1.7 variants. The 56-69-year group was small, and its depth increase did not reach significance, likely because of low power. The vaccine-associated CD4 TCRs covered the entire spike protein, and the dominant responses fell in regions 160-218 and 743-854. Because no day 14 peak-response samples were available, repertoires were characterized only after the peak T cell response. Spike-specific TCR breadth and depth rose significantly after two AZD1222 doses compared with day 0 and with MenACWY recipients. Only 5 to 7 AZD1222 recipients were SARS-CoV-2 seropositive at baseline, limiting conclusions about previously exposed vaccinees.

The CDR3 regions of human TCRbeta chains were analyzed by immunosequencing. In the original analysis: Repertoire TCRs were matched against a reference library of SARS-CoV-2-specific TCRs generated with the MIRA antigen-specificity platform. Breadth was defined as the fraction of unique TCRs that were SARS-CoV-2-associated. Depth was defined as the fraction of total T cells that were SARS-CoV-2-associated. Using the MIRA data, every spike-specific TCR was mapped to the spike region that the TCR reacted to and assigned to either a CD4 or a CD8 class. Log10-transformed breadth and depth values were compared by one-way ANOVA with Sidak's multiple comparisons tests. Sourced from immuneACCESS, this table was stored by TCRdb with only in-frame sequences that have V and J called. A share of the clones is absent; for the studies checked, an unresolved V gene accounts for under half, and the remainder has no known explanation. V, J and clone size reflect that table, while D and trimming were determined from the DNA. The sample table contains 150,000 to 200,000 clones; only one count was recorded for about 90% of them. Clones ranked in the top ten supply around 6.3% of the sample.

The time point label for this specimen denotes: about 28 days (+/-7) after the second vaccine dose. AZD1222 recipients with second doses at about 4 weeks or about 12 weeks were pooled, because spike-specific TCR depth and breadth did not differ between schedules. Vaccinee samples came from UK trials COV001 and COV002, including a single-blind randomized controlled phase 2/3 trial of AZD1222 (ChAdOx1 nCoV-19) in healthy adults. Trial participant PBMC samples were collected at day 0 and day 28 after the second dose for TCRbeta chain sequencing. The sample was peripheral blood, taken 28 days after the second AZD1222 dose. The TCR sequence derives from an adult who received the AZD1222 COVID-19 vaccine. The V and J segments used are TRBV19 and TRBJ2-5; 8 junctional bases match TRBD2. The nucleotides are TGTGCCAGTAGTATAGACCGGGGGGGAGAGACCCAGTACTTC. Translated, it gives CASSIDRGGETQYF.